What follows are 10 T cell receptor beta chains derived from one specimen sequenced in a study of blood T cell repertoires in COVID-19 (dated by TCRdb to between 2020 and 2021). The library was obtained by the immunoSEQ multiplex PCR assay. Not all clones reach the TCRdb copy of this immuneACCESS table, which keeps in-frame sequences only. Checked studies attribute under half of the gap to unresolved V genes and leave the rest unexplained. Across this sample there are about 220,000 clones, with around 81% seen only once. The ten largest clonotypes hold 7.2% of the sample. Source material: peripheral blood. These receptors were obtained from a woman in her 70s with acute or convalescent COVID-19.

The CDR3 sequence is CASSQDGKGGGQYEQYF. The CDR3 DNA is TGTGCCAGCAGCCAAGATGGGAAAGGTGGCGGACAATACGAGCAGTACTTC. J is TRBJ2-7 and V is TRBV3-1 (or the pseudogene TRBV3-2); possibly TRBD1 for D (5 bases). The CDR3 sequence is 17 residues long. Germline V gene data show CDR1 as LGHDT and CDR2 as YNNKEL (reference sequence). V shed 0 bases and J shed 4 bases, with 19 bases lying between them.

This clone came up a few times. The chain carries TRBV24-1 and TRBJ2-3, with 10 bases identical to TRBD1. V shed 9 bases, J shed 6 bases, and the junction held 11 bases outside the gene matches. The CDR3 has 15 amino acids. Germline CDR1 is KGHDR and CDR2 is SFDVKD. The CDR3 here is CATRSWDRGTDTQYF. In DNA form, the CDR3 reads TGTGCCACCCGGAGTTGGGACAGGGGAACGGATACGCAGTATTTT.

V is TRBV2 and J is TRBJ2-1; 11 nucleotides match TRBD2. The CDR3 extends over 14 amino acids. J gave up 2 bases and V 8 bases, and 2 bases lay outside the gene matches. Germline V gives CDR1 SNHLY, CDR2 FYNNEI. The CDR3 DNA sequence: TGTGCCAGCGAGACTAGCGGGGCCTACAATGAGCAGTTCTTC. It specifies CASETSGAYNEQFF.

The chain is built from TRBV15 and TRBJ2-2; TRBD2 matches at 8 bases. With V trimmed by 1 base and J by 1 base, 5 bases remained unmatched. The CDR3 is 17 residues long. The V gene's germline CDR1 is LNHNV and CDR2 YYDKDF (reference sequence). This CDR3 reads CATSRATGGENTGELFF. In DNA form, the CDR3 reads TGTGCCACCAGCAGAGCTACGGGGGGGGAGAACACCGGGGAGCTGTTTTTT.

The CDR3 region is CASSPGTGANYGYTF. The CDR3 nucleotides are TGTGCCAGCAGCCCAGGGACAGGGGCCAACTATGGCTACACCTTC. This chain uses TRBV5-4 with TRBJ1-2; 10 bases are a match to TRBD1. Germline assignment: CDR1 SGHNT and CDR2 YYREEE (reference sequence). V gave up 4 bases and J gave up 2 bases; unmatched junction bases: 5. The CDR3 covers 15 residues.

A single count supports this clone. Other nucleotide sequences from this sample produce the same CDR3. J is TRBJ2-3 and V is TRBV7-2, with 14 positions matching TRBD2. Trimming cost V 4 bases and J 6 bases; bases outside gene matches: 3. The CDR3 sequence is 15 residues long. Germline V gene sequence: CDR1 SGHTA, CDR2 FQGNSA. The CDR3 here is CASSSRTSGGDTQYF. CDR3 DNA sequence: TGTGCCAGCAGCTCCCGGACTAGCGGGGGGGATACGCAGTATTTT.

This clone was recorded only once. The rearrangement joins TRBV18 to TRBJ2-3; 10 nucleotides agree with TRBD1. This CDR3 is 13 amino acids long. CDR1 is KGHSH, CDR2 LQKENI, per germline. The junction had 0 bases not matched to a gene; V was cut back by 6 bases and J by 3 bases. The CDR3 coding sequence is TGTGCCAGCTCGGGACAGGGGACAGATACGCAGTATTTT. This codes for CASSGQGTDTQYF.

The chain is built from TRBV19 and TRBJ1-5; a possible D gene is TRBD1 (5 bases). CDR3 size: 19 residues. Trimming cost V 4 bases and J 3 bases, with 25 bases left between them. Germline CDR1 LNHDA, CDR2 SQIVND (reference sequence). The CDR3 nucleotides are TGTGCCAGTAGTAGGGGGGGGACGTCAGCCCGTTCATTCAATCAGCCCCAGCATTTT. Translating it yields CASSRGGTSARSFNQPQHF.

The V gene is TRBV7-9, the J gene TRBJ1-2; tentatively, D is TRBD1 (5 bases). The V gene's germline CDR1 is SEHNR and CDR2 FQNEAQ (reference sequence). Trimming pared 3 bases from V and 7 bases from J, leaving 18 bases between. The CDR3 spans 15 residues. The chain's CDR3 is CASSFEGTGVGGYTF. The CDR3, as DNA: TGTGCCAGCAGCTTTGAGGGGACTGGGGTTGGTGGCTACACCTTC.

The table lists this clone with a count of one. The chain couples TRBV6-4 to TRBJ1-1, with D unclear. This CDR3 comprises 14 residues. V gave up 6 bases and J gave up 5 bases, with 16 bases separating them. CDR1 is MRHNA and CDR2 is SNTAGT in the germline V gene. The CDR3 bases are TGTGCCAGCAGAACCGACTACACGGGGACTGAAGCTTTCTTT. This translates into CASRTDYTGTEAFF.